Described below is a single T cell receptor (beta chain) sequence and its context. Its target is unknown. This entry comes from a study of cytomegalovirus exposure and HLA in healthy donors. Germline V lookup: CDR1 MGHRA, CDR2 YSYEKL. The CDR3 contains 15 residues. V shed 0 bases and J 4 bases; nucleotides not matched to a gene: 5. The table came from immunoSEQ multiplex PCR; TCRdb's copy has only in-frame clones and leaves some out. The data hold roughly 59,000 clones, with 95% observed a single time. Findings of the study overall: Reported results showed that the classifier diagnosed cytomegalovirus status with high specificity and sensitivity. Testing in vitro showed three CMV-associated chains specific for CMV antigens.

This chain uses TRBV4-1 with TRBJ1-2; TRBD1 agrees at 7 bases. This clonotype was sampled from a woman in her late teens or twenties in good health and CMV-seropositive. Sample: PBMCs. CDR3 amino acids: CASSQDPTGVYGYTF. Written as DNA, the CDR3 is TGCGCCAGCAGCCAAGATCCCACAGGGGTCTATGGCTACACCTTC.